This entry concerns a single T cell receptor (beta chain). Its antigen is as yet unknown. These data are taken from a study of monozygotic twins with inflammatory bowel disease. Whole-study results and caveats: Repertoires of patients may have been made more variable by differing immunosuppressive treatments.

The CDR3 extends over 14 amino acids. Germline V lookup: CDR1 DFQATT, CDR2 SNEGSKA (reference sequence). TCRdb re-called the 5' RACE reads, yielding one record per CDR3 amino acid sequence without DNA. The table for this sample gives some 200,000 distinct CDR3 sequences. The sequencing input was blood. The chain joins TRBV20-1 to TRBJ1-3; TCRdb selects TRBD1, and the lack of DNA leaves this call unchecked. This receptor was obtained from a human donor with ulcerative colitis or Crohn's disease, or a healthy co-twin of an affected twin (not recorded which). CDR3: CSARSPTGGNTIYF.